One sample yielded the 19 T cell receptor beta chains listed below, sequenced in a study of radiation and T cells in renal cell carcinoma. Described time point: baseline pretreatment blood. Stated treatment: 15 Gy SBRT to primary tumor, nephrectomy 4 weeks later. The table came from immunoSEQ multiplex PCR; TCRdb's copy has only in-frame clones and leaves some out. This table holds around 64,000 clones, over 70% found once. The sequences come from blood, collected from a patient whose treatment included radiotherapy and nephrectomy. The receptors were gathered from a man aged 55 to 69 with renal cell carcinoma.

V gene TRBV6-1 combines with J gene TRBJ2-7; TRBD2 aligns across 10 bases. CDR3 size: 14 residues. The V gene's germline CDR1 is MNHNS and CDR2 SASEGT. Trimming at V came to 4 bases and at J to 2 bases, leaving 2 bases not matched to a gene. CDR3 residues: CASSGLAGAYEQYF. CDR3 nucleotides: TGTGCCAGCAGTGGTCTAGCGGGGGCCTACGAGCAGTACTTC.

V usage is TRBV7-2 and J usage is TRBJ2-1; 8 bases line up with TRBD2. Trimming removed 2 bases from V and 4 bases from J; junction bases left unmatched: 4. Germline CDR1 reads SGHTA; CDR2 reads FQGNSA. CDR3 size: 15 residues. CDR3 nucleotides: TGTGCCAGCAGCTTAAGTGCGGGGGGATACAATGAGCAGTTCTTC. This gives the protein CASSLSAGGYNEQFF.

The CDR3 sequence is CASSGERRVGPDTQYF. The CDR3 DNA follows: TGCGCCAGCAGCGGGGAGCGCAGGGTGGGCCCAGATACGCAGTATTTT. The chain links TRBV5-1 to TRBJ2-3; either TRBD1 or TRBD2 may fit D (5 bases each). Between the trimmed V and J ends, which lost 4 bases and 4 bases, there was a span of 19 bases. The CDR3 contains 16 residues. Germline V gene lookup returns CDR1 SGHRS and CDR2 YFSETQ.

The chain joins TRBV7-9 to TRBJ1-1; TRBD1 is a possible D gene (5 bases). The CDR3 has 15 residues. V gave up 1 base and J gave up 1 base, with 10 bases separating them. CDR1 is SEHNR and CDR2 is FQNEAQ in the germline V gene (reference sequence). The CDR3 DNA sequence: TGTGCCAGCAGCTTAGGGGACGCCAGGAACACTGAAGCTTTCTTT. Its translation is CASSLGDARNTEAFF.

About this clone itself: The identical CDR3 is also encoded by other nucleotide sequences in the sample. The V and J genes are TRBV4-2 and TRBJ1-5; D might be TRBD1 (5 bases). The germline V gene encodes CDR1 LGHNA and CDR2 YNFKEQ. V shed 1 base and J shed 5 bases, with 9 bases lying between them. The CDR3 has 14 amino acids. DNA for the CDR3: TGTGCCAGCAGCCAAGTGACAGAGGATCAGCCCCAGCATTTT. Translation gives CASSQVTEDQPQHF.

The rearrangement joins TRBV25-1 to TRBJ2-1; 12 bases match TRBD1. Per germline, CDR1 MGHDK and CDR2 SYGVNS. The CDR3 sequence is 17 residues long. V trimming: 4 bases; J trimming: 7 bases; junction bases outside the gene matches: 11. The CDR3 region has the DNA TGTGCCAGCAGTGCAAACAGGGGACAGGGGGCGAGGAATGAGCAGTTCTTC. It encodes CASSANRGQGARNEQFF. Full variable domain (remainder filled in from reference TRBV25-1 and TRBJ2-1): EADIYQTPRYLVIGTGKKITLECSQTMGHDKMYWYQQDPGMELHLIHYSYGVNSTEKGDLSSESTVSRIRTEHFPLTLESARPSHTSQYLCASSANRGQGARNEQFFGPGTRLTVL.

The rearrangement links TRBV5-5 to TRBJ2-5, with 7 positions matching TRBD1. This CDR3 region has 14 residues. V dropped 0 bases and J dropped 4; count of bases not matched to a gene: 3. The germline CDR1 and CDR2 sequences are SGHKS and YYEKEE (reference sequence). The CDR3 DNA follows: TGTGCCAGCAGCTTGGAAGGGGGCGTAGAGACCCAGTACTTC. Its protein is CASSLEGGVETQYF.

This sequence joins TRBV30 and TRBJ1-2; D gene uncertain. Trimming stripped 0 bases from V and 3 bases from J, with 11 bases between. The CDR3 consists of 14 residues. The germline gives CDR1 GTSNPN, CDR2 SVGIG (reference sequence). CDR3 protein: CAWSVPRLYYGYTF. The CDR3 nucleotides read TGTGCCTGGAGTGTACCCCGACTCTACTATGGCTACACCTTC. The variable domain in full, with the rest retrieved from reference TRBV30 and TRBJ1-2, is SQTIHQWPATLVQPVGSPLSLECTVEGTSNPNLYWYRQAAGRGLQLLFYSVGIGQISSEVPQNLSASRPQDRQFILSSKKLLLSDSGFYLCAWSVPRLYYGYTFGSGTRLTVV.

This chain links TRBV5-1 with TRBJ2-5; 13 nucleotides agree with TRBD2. Germline V gene lookup returns CDR1 SGHRS and CDR2 YFSETQ. V lost 4 bases, J lost 5 bases, and 5 bases stayed unmatched. This CDR3 has 15 residues. CDR3 in DNA: TGCGCCAGCAGCGGACCGGGACTAGCGGGGGAGACCCAGTACTTC. It specifies CASSGPGLAGETQYF.

The V gene is TRBV5-1, the J gene TRBJ1-6, with 7 bases that match TRBD1. V was pared by 4 bases and J by 0 bases, with 4 bases of the junction left unmatched. Germline V lookup: CDR1 SGHRS, CDR2 YFSETQ. The CDR3 extends over 16 amino acids. Written as DNA, the CDR3 is TGCGCCAGCAGCCAGGGACAGAGCTCCTATAATTCACCCCTCCACTTT. This codes for CASSQGQSSYNSPLHF.

V gene TRBV6-1 combines with J gene TRBJ1-1, with D possibly TRBD1 on 6 matching bases. The germline V gene has CDR1 MNHNS and CDR2 SASEGT. This CDR3 spans 15 amino acids. V was cut by 0 bases and J by 5 bases, with 13 bases left in between. The CDR3 protein is CASSEASQGETEAFF. DNA for the CDR3: TGTGCCAGCAGTGAAGCGTCACAGGGCGAGACTGAAGCTTTCTTT.

This clone was seen only a few times. V gene TRBV4-1 combines with J gene TRBJ1-6, with 10 bases fitting TRBD1. The CDR3 has 17 residues. From germline, CDR1 is MGHRA and CDR2 YSYEKL. With 0 bases clipped from V and 6 bases from J, the junction kept 5 bases outside the gene matches. The chain's CDR3 is CASSQDGTGVRNSPLHF. The CDR3 nucleotides read TGCGCCAGCAGCCAAGATGGGACAGGGGTTCGTAATTCACCCCTCCACTTT.

This clone appeared once. The J gene is TRBJ2-2, the V gene TRBV19; TRBD1 agrees at 11 bases. J lost 7 bases, V lost 3 bases, and 10 bases had no gene match. The CDR3 consists of 17 residues. Germline-derived CDR1 and CDR2 are LNHDA and SQIVND (reference sequence). CDR3 sequence reads: CASSMIGTGGLGGELFF. In DNA, the CDR3 is TGTGCCAGTAGTATGATCGGGACAGGGGGTCTAGGCGGGGAGCTGTTTTTT. The full variable domain, with the rest looked up from reference TRBV19 and TRBJ2-2, is DGGITQSPKYLFRKEGQNVTLSCEQNLNHDAMYWYRQDPGQGLRLIYYSQIVNDFQKGDIAEGYSVSREKKESFPLTVTSAQKNPTAFYLCASSMIGTGGLGGELFFGEGSRLTVL.

V usage is TRBV6-1 and J usage is TRBJ1-3; D gene ambiguous. The CDR3 totals 16 residues. Germline CDR1 MNHNS, CDR2 SASEGT. Trimming cost V 0 bases and J 0 bases, with 9 bases left between them. The CDR3 loop reads CASSEAYGFSGNTIYF. As DNA, the CDR3 is TGTGCCAGCAGTGAAGCATACGGGTTCTCTGGAAACACCATATATTTT.

This clone was detected only a few times. This sequence joins TRBV11-3 and TRBJ2-5; 7 nucleotides align to TRBD1. CDR1 is SGHNT, CDR2 YENEEA, per germline. The CDR3 runs 14 residues. V lost 2 bases, J lost 3 bases, and 3 bases stayed unmatched. The DNA for the CDR3 is TGTGCCAGCAGCTTAAGGACAGGCGAAGAGACCCAGTACTTC. This sequence encodes CASSLRTGEETQYF.

The chain carries TRBV4-3 and TRBJ2-2; no definite D call. The V gene's germline CDR1 is LGHNA and CDR2 YSLEER. V was pared by 0 bases and J by 4 bases, with 12 bases between. There are 16 residues in the CDR3. The CDR3 coding sequence is TGCGCCAGCAGCCAAGAATCACACCCGGGCACCGGGGAGCTGTTTTTT. It encodes CASSQESHPGTGELFF.

V and J are TRBV10-1 and TRBJ2-1; D gene ambiguous. The CDR3 length is 14 residues. Looked up from germline, CDR1 is WNHNN and CDR2 is SYGVQD (reference sequence). Trimming pared 4 bases from V and 0 bases from J, leaving 7 bases between. In DNA form, the CDR3 reads TGCGCCAGCAGTGGGACCATCTCCTACAATGAGCAGTTCTTC. It yields the protein CASSGTISYNEQFF.

The chain combines TRBV11-2 with TRBJ1-1; no clear D. Deletions cut 5 bases from V and 6 bases from J, with 10 bases between. The CDR3 has 12 amino acids. CDR1 and CDR2 (germline): SGHAT, FQNNGV. This chain's CDR3 is CASSRPGAEAFF. CDR3 bases: TGTGCCAGCAGCCGACCCGGGGCTGAAGCTTTCTTT.

V and J are TRBV15 and TRBJ2-3, with 10 bases matching TRBD2. Germline CDR1 is LNHNV and CDR2 is YYDKDF (reference sequence). CDR3 size: 17 residues. V gave up 3 bases and J gave up 2 bases; unmatched junction bases: 8. CDR3 region: CATSSPLAGAYTDTQYF. The CDR3 DNA reads TGTGCCACCAGCAGTCCTCTAGCGGGAGCCTACACAGATACGCAGTATTTT.